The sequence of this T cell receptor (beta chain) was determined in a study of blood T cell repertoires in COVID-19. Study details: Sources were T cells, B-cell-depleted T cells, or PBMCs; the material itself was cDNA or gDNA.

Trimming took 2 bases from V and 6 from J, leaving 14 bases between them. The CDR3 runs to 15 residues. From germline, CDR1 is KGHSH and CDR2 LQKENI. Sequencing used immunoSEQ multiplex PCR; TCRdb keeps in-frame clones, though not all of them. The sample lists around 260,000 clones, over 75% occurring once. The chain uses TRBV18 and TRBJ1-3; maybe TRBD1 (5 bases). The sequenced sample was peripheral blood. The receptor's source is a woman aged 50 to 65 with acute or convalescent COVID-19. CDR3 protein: CASSPYQGTENTIYF. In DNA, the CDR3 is TGTGCCAGCTCACCATACCAGGGAACTGAAAACACCATATATTTT.